Listed here are 11 T cell receptor beta chains from one sample, sequenced in a study of cytomegalovirus exposure and HLA in healthy donors. Both 60 Vbeta primers and 13 Jbeta primers went into the PCR. Produced via immunoSEQ multiplex PCR; TCRdb's table is partial and in-frame only. Among over 150,000 clones listed, approximately 62% were seen once. Sequencing used PBMCs. The receptors were gathered from a man aged 50-59 years in good health and CMV-seronegative.

The CDR3 nucleotides are TGCGCCAGCAGCCATCAGGGCCCCAGCTCCTATAATTCACCCCTCCACTTT. It codes for CASSHQGPSSYNSPLHF. The chain has TRBV5-1 and TRBJ1-6, with a tentative D call TRBD1 (5 bases). CDR3 length: 17 amino acids. Trimming removed 4 bases from V and 0 bases from J, with 14 bases in between. Germline CDR1 SGHRS, CDR2 YFSETQ.

The gene calls are TRBV25-1 and TRBJ1-1; 8 positions match TRBD1. V gave up 4 bases and J gave up 5 bases; unmatched junction bases: 12. The CDR3 is made up of 16 amino acids. Germline V gene lookup returns CDR1 MGHDK and CDR2 SYGVNS. The CDR3 reads CASSGSGQGAETEAFF. DNA of the CDR3: TGTGCCAGCAGTGGATCGGGGCAGGGGGCGGAAACTGAAGCTTTCTTT.

This rearrangement joins TRBV28 to TRBJ1-2; no definite D call. V lost 4 bases and J lost 8, with 11 bases in between. Looked up from germline, CDR1 is MDHEN and CDR2 is SYDVKM. This CDR3 has 12 residues. CDR3 DNA: TGTGCCAGCAGTTCCCGGGAGGAGGGCTACACCTTC. This sequence encodes CASSSREEGYTF.

The chain has TRBV11-1 and TRBJ1-1; the match to TRBD1 covers 10 bases. Unmatched junction bases numbered 10, after V lost 5 bases and J lost 4 bases. Per germline, CDR1 SGHAT and CDR2 FQDESV (reference sequence). The CDR3 contains 16 residues. CDR3: CASSPRDRGIGTEAFF. The CDR3 coding sequence is TGTGCCAGCAGCCCACGGGACAGGGGCATCGGCACTGAAGCTTTCTTT.

The rearrangement uses TRBV2 and TRBJ1-2; 12 bases align to TRBD1. Germline assignment: CDR1 SNHLY and CDR2 FYNNEI. The CDR3 is made up of 15 amino acids. V gave up 6 bases and J gave up 7 bases; unmatched junction bases: 9. The CDR3 sequence is CASSLDGTGGSGYTF. The CDR3 DNA follows: TGTGCCAGCAGCCTAGATGGGACAGGGGGCTCTGGCTACACCTTC.

This clone has a single count. The CDR3 DNA reads TGTGCCAGCAGCGGGGGGACAGGGACCTCACCCCTCCACTTT. This gives the protein CASSGGTGTSPLHF. This chain joins TRBV9 and TRBJ1-6, with 9 bases that match TRBD1. The V gene end was trimmed by 3 bases and the J gene end by 10 bases; junction bases not matched to a gene: 5. This CDR3 has 14 residues. The germline V gene encodes CDR1 SGDLS and CDR2 YYNGEE.

This clone was seen once. The chain is built from TRBV4-3 and TRBJ1-1; D not resolved. This CDR3 is built from 13 residues. V was pared by 1 base and J by 5 bases, with 8 bases between. Germline V lookup: CDR1 LGHNA, CDR2 YSLEER. The CDR3 is CASSQAEGTEAFF. CDR3 nucleotide sequence: TGCGCCAGCAGCCAAGCGGAGGGAACTGAAGCTTTCTTT.

For the CDR3, the DNA is TGTGCCAGCACCTTACAGGGGGCGCGGGGCTACACCTTC. Its protein product is CASTLQGARGYTF. The chain uses TRBV28 and TRBJ1-2; TRBD1 matches at 9 bases. V lost 7 bases to trimming and J lost 8 bases; unmatched junction nucleotides: 8. Germline-derived CDR1 and CDR2 are MDHEN and SYDVKM. This CDR3 is built from 13 residues.

The V call is TRBV15, the J call TRBJ1-4, with TRBD1 matching over 11 bases. CDR3 size: 15 residues. Unmatched junction bases numbered 3, after V lost 1 base and J lost 8 bases. CDR1 is LNHNV, CDR2 YYDKDF, per germline (reference sequence). CDR3 coding DNA: TGTGCCACCAGCAGAGTAGGACAGGGGGCCGAAAAACTGTTTTTT. It encodes CATSRVGQGAEKLFF. Variable domain in full (rest from reference TRBV15 and TRBJ1-4): DAMVIQNPRYQVTQFGKPVTLSCSQTLNHNVMYWYQQKSSQAPKLLFHYYDKDFNNEADTPDNFQSRRPNTSFCFLDIRSPGLGDTAMYLCATSRVGQGAEKLFFGSGTQLSVL.

This chain joins TRBV5-1 and TRBJ2-7; D uncertain. Per the germline V gene, CDR1 is SGHRS and CDR2 is YFSETQ. The CDR3 length is 14 residues. V was cut by 4 bases and J by 0 bases, with 11 bases left in between. The CDR3, as DNA: TGCGCCAGCAGCCCGCGACTGGTCTCCTACGAGCAGTACTTC. Protein sequence: CASSPRLVSYEQYF.

This rearrangement joins TRBV2 to TRBJ2-7; D gene uncertain. Trimming removed 1 base from V and 0 bases from J, with 7 bases in between. The CDR3 covers 14 residues. Germline assignment: CDR1 SNHLY and CDR2 FYNNEI. The CDR3: CASSEVAFSYEQYF. CDR3 coding DNA: TGTGCCAGCAGTGAAGTAGCCTTCTCCTACGAGCAGTACTTC.